The 29 T cell receptor beta chains presented below share a single source sample, sequenced in a study of Ad26.COV2.S vaccination and SARS-CoV-2 variants. Repertoires were generated with immunoSEQ multiplex PCR, while TCRdb's copy carries only in-frame clones and drops some. Among some 520,000 clones listed, approximately 88% were seen once. The treatment here: around 19 received Ad26.COV2.S at low or high dose, single or two shots; 5 received placebo; per-sample allocation not given. The investigators took samples on day 63 after the first vaccine or placebo injection. Sequencing was performed on peripheral blood, taken in a trial of Ad26.COV2.S vaccine versus placebo. These receptors were obtained from a person aged 18 to 65 who received the Ad26.COV2.S COVID-19 vaccine or a placebo.

The chain couples TRBV10-3 to TRBJ2-1; TRBD2 matches 7 bases. Per the germline V gene, CDR1 is ENHRY and CDR2 is SYGVKD. V was clipped by 10 bases and J by 4 bases; unmatched bases: 13. The CDR3 runs 15 residues. The CDR3 DNA follows: TGTGCCACCCGGCCCCCTAGCGGAACTTACAATGAGCAGTTCTTC. Protein product: CATRPPSGTYNEQFF.

The J gene is TRBJ2-7, the V gene TRBV27; D not certain. This CDR3 region has 16 residues. Germline V gene sequence: CDR1 MNHEY, CDR2 SMNVEV (reference sequence). V lost 5 bases and J lost 2, with 19 bases in between. The CDR3 DNA reads as TGTGCCAGCAGTAACTCGGCAGCCTCCGTGACCTACGAGCAGTACTTC. This sequence encodes CASSNSAASVTYEQYF.

V is TRBV9 and J is TRBJ1-3; D perhaps matches TRBD1 (5 bases). In germline, CDR1 is SGDLS, CDR2 YYNGEE. V was trimmed by 4 bases and J by 5 bases, leaving 19 bases between them. There are 16 residues in the CDR3. CDR3 in amino acids: CASSPSDGGSRNTIYF. The CDR3 coding sequence is TGTGCCAGCAGCCCCAGCGACGGGGGATCGAGAAACACCATATATTTT.

Only one count was recorded for this clone. The chain links TRBV10-3 to TRBJ1-2, with TRBD1 matching over 10 bases. The CDR3 runs 15 residues. Trimming took 2 bases from V and 6 from J; bases not matched to a gene: 6. Germline CDR1 and CDR2: ENHRY and SYGVKD. In nucleotides, the CDR3 is TGTGCCATCAGTGAGGGAGGGACAGGGGTAGATGGCTACACCTTC. Its translation: CAISEGGTGVDGYTF.

Of note for this clone: One junction end does not reproduce the germline sequence, and a read error may be involved. The chain recombines TRBV19 with TRBJ2-2; TRBD2 aligns across 8 bases. The CDR3 has 18 residues. Germline-derived CDR1 and CDR2 are LNHDA and SQIVND (reference sequence). The CDR3 sequence is CASRIGRVAGLNTGELFF. The DNA for the CDR3 is TGTGCCAGTAGGATAGGGAGGGTAGCGGGACTGAACACCGGGGAGCTGTTTTTT.

The chain joins TRBV18 to TRBJ1-3; D uncertain. CDR3 length equals 17 residues. From germline, CDR1 is KGHSH and CDR2 LQKENI. The V and J ends lost 2 bases and 0 bases respectively, with 14 bases between them. The CDR3 protein is CASSPGRAGSSGNTIYF. The CDR3 DNA reads as TGTGCCAGCTCACCAGGGAGGGCGGGATCCTCTGGAAACACCATATATTTT.

This clone occurred once. The chain couples TRBV19 to TRBJ1-1; unclear D gene. Germline V gene lookup returns CDR1 LNHDA and CDR2 SQIVND (reference sequence). Trimming pared 5 bases from V and 0 bases from J, leaving 13 bases between. CDR3 length equals 15 residues. This CDR3 reads CASSPKAHMNTEAFF. CDR3 in DNA: TGTGCCAGTAGTCCTAAGGCGCACATGAACACTGAAGCTTTCTTT.

The chain has TRBV29-1 and TRBJ2-7; 15 bases match TRBD2. The V gene's germline CDR1 is SQVTM and CDR2 ANQGSEA. The V segment lost 7 bases and the J segment 2 bases; nucleotides outside the gene matches: 6. The CDR3 is made up of 15 amino acids. This chain's CDR3 is CSANGLAGGTYEQYF. The CDR3 DNA reads TGCAGCGCAAATGGACTAGCGGGAGGGACCTACGAGCAGTACTTC.

The chain combines TRBV3-1 (or the pseudogene TRBV3-2) with TRBJ2-7, with D perhaps matching TRBD1 or TRBD2 (5 bases each). CDR1 is LGHDT and CDR2 is YNNKEL in the germline V gene (reference sequence). Trimming cost V 2 bases and J 4 bases, with 12 bases left between them. The CDR3 is 14 residues long. The CDR3 DNA is TGTGCCAGCAGCCAAAGGGACGTTGCTTACGAGCAGTACTTC. Translating gives CASSQRDVAYEQYF.

V and J are TRBV7-8 and TRBJ2-5; D is ambiguous. This CDR3 has 14 amino acids. The V gene lost 0 bases and the J gene lost 4 bases, with 9 bases spanning the gap. Germline V gene sequence: CDR1 SGHVS, CDR2 FQNEAQ. CDR3 DNA sequence: TGTGCCAGCAGCTTAGCGCGAGGTGCAGAGACCCAGTACTTC. Translated: CASSLARGAETQYF.

The chain has TRBV5-1 and TRBJ2-2, with 14 nucleotides matching TRBD2. The CDR3 runs to 18 residues. Germline V gene lookup returns CDR1 SGHRS and CDR2 YFSETQ. V lost 2 bases, J lost 7 bases, and 10 bases stayed unmatched. CDR3 sequence reads: CASSLRLAGGPMGGELFF. CDR3 nucleotide sequence: TGCGCCAGCAGCTTAAGACTAGCGGGAGGGCCGATGGGCGGGGAGCTGTTTTTT.

This CDR3 reads CASTYQGGATNEKLFF. The CDR3 DNA follows: TGTGCCAGTACCTATCAGGGAGGGGCAACTAATGAAAAACTGTTTTTT. The chain carries TRBV19 and TRBJ1-4; a possible D gene is TRBD1 (5 bases). The length of the CDR3 is 16 residues. Germline lookup yields CDR1 LNHDA and CDR2 SQIVND (reference sequence). Trimming shortened V by 7 bases and J by 0 bases, and 15 bases separated the two germline ends.

CDR3 in DNA: TGTGCCAGCAGCAAAGGGAGACCCAATCAGCCCCAGCATTTT. Translation: CASSKGRPNQPQHF. V gene TRBV28 combines with J gene TRBJ1-5; D gene unclear. The CDR3 totals 14 residues. CDR1 is MDHEN, CDR2 SYDVKM, per germline. Trimming removed 6 bases at V and 3 bases at J, with 12 bases between.

The V call is TRBV5-6, the J call TRBJ2-1; D is perhaps TRBD1 (5 bases). Germline values: CDR1 SGHDT, CDR2 YYEEEE. The V and J ends lost 0 bases and 2 bases respectively, with 12 bases between them. The length of the CDR3 is 16 residues. The DNA for the CDR3 is TGTGCCAGCAGCTTGGCCGGGCAGGGTCCCTACAATGAGCAGTTCTTC. This translates into CASSLAGQGPYNEQFF.

The rearrangement joins TRBV6-1 to TRBJ1-5, with D unclear. V was trimmed by 2 bases and J by 0 bases, leaving 17 bases between them. This CDR3 has 18 residues. From germline, CDR1 is MNHNS and CDR2 SASEGT. CDR3 protein: CASSEIRVRSSSNQPQHF. The CDR3 DNA reads as TGTGCCAGCAGTGAAATTAGGGTAAGAAGTTCTAGCAATCAGCCCCAGCATTTT.

V and J are TRBV6-5 and TRBJ1-6, with a tentative D call TRBD1 (6 bases). The CDR3 consists of 15 residues. V was cut by 7 bases and J by 5 bases, with 15 bases left in between. CDR1 and CDR2 from the germline V gene are MNHEY and SVGAGI. The CDR3, as DNA: TGTGCCAGCAACGAACAGGGAGAAAATAATTCACCCCTCCACTTT. Protein product: CASNEQGENNSPLHF.

The chain couples TRBV30 to TRBJ1-6, with TRBD1 matching 10 bases. CDR1 and CDR2 (germline): GTSNPN, SVGIG (reference sequence). V trimming: 7 bases; J trimming: 4 bases; junction bases outside the gene matches: 4. The CDR3 is made up of 14 amino acids. DNA of the CDR3: TGTGCCTCAGACAGGGGGCGGTATAATTCACCCCTCCACTTT. This translates into CASDRGRYNSPLHF.

This CDR3 is CASSSGRPSVADTQYF. CDR3 DNA: TGTGCCAGTAGTAGCGGGAGGCCCTCAGTCGCAGATACGCAGTATTTT. This chain joins TRBV19 and TRBJ2-3; 8 nucleotides line up with TRBD2. The CDR3 consists of 16 residues. V trimming: 4 bases; J trimming: 4 bases; junction bases outside the gene matches: 10. Looked up from germline, CDR1 is LNHDA and CDR2 is SQIVND (reference sequence).

This chain uses TRBV6-1 with TRBJ2-1; D may be TRBD2 (7 bases). CDR1 is MNHNS, CDR2 SASEGT, per germline. V was shortened by 5 bases and J by 11 bases, with 16 bases between the two germline ends. The CDR3 has 13 residues. The CDR3 DNA reads TGTGCCAGCAGTCCTGGGGGGGCTACTCAGCAGTTCTTC. It yields the protein CASSPGGATQQFF.

As to this clone: Other nucleotide sequences from this sample produce the same CDR3. In DNA form, the CDR3 reads TGTGCCAGCAGTGAAGGGCAGGGGCGCTATGGCTACACCTTC. This encodes CASSEGQGRYGYTF. The chain links TRBV6-1 to TRBJ1-2; tentative D call: TRBD1 (6 bases). The CDR3 sequence is 14 residues long. Germline V CDR1 and CDR2: MNHNS, SASEGT. V was clipped by 1 base and J by 4 bases, with 10 bases between them.

The rearrangement links TRBV27 to TRBJ1-2; weak D call: TRBD1 (5 bases). V lost 1 base and J lost 0, with 9 bases in between. The CDR3 extends over 15 amino acids. In germline, CDR1 is MNHEY, CDR2 SMNVEV (reference sequence). In DNA form, the CDR3 reads TGTGCCAGCAGTTTATATCCGGGGGCTAACTATGGCTACACCTTC. It translates to CASSLYPGANYGYTF.

This chain joins TRBV2 and TRBJ2-2, with a weak D call TRBD2 (5 bases). V gave up 3 bases and J gave up 4 bases, with 12 bases separating them. The CDR3 has 15 amino acids. Per the germline V gene, CDR1 is SNHLY and CDR2 is FYNNEI. The CDR3 reads CASSERATGTGELFF. CDR3 DNA: TGTGCCAGCAGTGAGAGGGCTACCGGCACCGGGGAGCTGTTTTTT.

The chain has TRBV30 and TRBJ2-2; 7 nucleotides match TRBD2. Germline V gene data show CDR1 as GTSNPN and CDR2 as SVGIG (reference sequence). The length of the CDR3 is 15 residues. The junction had 7 bases not matched to a gene; V was cut back by 5 bases and J by 1 base. The CDR3 nucleotides are TGTGCCTGGGATTTGGTAGCGGGGAACACCGGGGAGCTGTTTTTT. Its translation: CAWDLVAGNTGELFF.

The chain uses TRBV7-2 and TRBJ2-1, with D unclear. V lost 4 bases, J lost 9 bases, and 7 bases lay in between. The V gene's germline CDR1 is SGHTA and CDR2 FQGNSA. The CDR3 spans 11 residues. The DNA for the CDR3 is TGTGCCAGCAGCTCAGAAGGTGAGCAGTTCTTC. Protein product: CASSSEGEQFF.

The chain uses TRBV6-5 and TRBJ1-2; D possibly corresponds to TRBD1 (6 bases). Trimming removed 5 bases at V and 6 bases at J, with 13 bases between. There are 13 residues in the CDR3. Germline V CDR1 and CDR2: MNHEY, SVGAGI. The CDR3 DNA reads as TGTGCCAGCAGTATTACAGGGAATCATGGCTACACCTTC. Protein sequence: CASSITGNHGYTF.

Of note for this clone: This may come from a read error, since a much larger clone is one base off. The V call is TRBV27, the J call TRBJ2-7; the D is unclear. The CDR3 sequence is 12 residues long. CDR1 and CDR2 (germline): MNHEY, SMNVEV (reference sequence). Trimming stripped 6 bases from V and 0 bases from J, with 6 bases between. The CDR3 DNA is TGTGCCAGCAGCCCCAGCTCCTACGAGCAGTACTTC. Its translation: CASSPSSYEQYF.

The rearrangement links TRBV19 to TRBJ2-1; D perhaps matches TRBD1 (6 bases). CDR1 is LNHDA, CDR2 SQIVND, per germline (reference sequence). CDR3 length equals 15 residues. V lost 5 bases, J lost 7 bases, and 18 bases lay in between. The CDR3 sequence: CASSYSKGVENEQFF. The CDR3 DNA sequence: TGTGCCAGTAGTTACTCAAAGGGGGTGGAAAATGAGCAGTTCTTC.

This chain uses TRBV7-9 with TRBJ2-7; no firm D call. The germline gives CDR1 SEHNR, CDR2 FQNEAQ (reference sequence). V lost 2 bases, J lost 0 bases, and 8 bases lay in between. The CDR3 loop spans 14 amino acids. The chain's CDR3 is CASSLSLDSYEQYF. The CDR3 DNA follows: TGTGCCAGCAGCTTAAGTCTGGACTCCTACGAGCAGTACTTC.

The rearrangement links TRBV19 to TRBJ1-3; D gene uncertain. The CDR3 contains 15 residues. The V and J ends lost 2 bases and 4 bases respectively, with 12 bases between them. CDR1 is LNHDA and CDR2 is SQIVND in the germline V gene (reference sequence). CDR3 in amino acids: CASSISPILGNTIYF. CDR3 DNA sequence: TGTGCCAGTAGTATATCACCGATCCTCGGAAACACCATATATTTT.